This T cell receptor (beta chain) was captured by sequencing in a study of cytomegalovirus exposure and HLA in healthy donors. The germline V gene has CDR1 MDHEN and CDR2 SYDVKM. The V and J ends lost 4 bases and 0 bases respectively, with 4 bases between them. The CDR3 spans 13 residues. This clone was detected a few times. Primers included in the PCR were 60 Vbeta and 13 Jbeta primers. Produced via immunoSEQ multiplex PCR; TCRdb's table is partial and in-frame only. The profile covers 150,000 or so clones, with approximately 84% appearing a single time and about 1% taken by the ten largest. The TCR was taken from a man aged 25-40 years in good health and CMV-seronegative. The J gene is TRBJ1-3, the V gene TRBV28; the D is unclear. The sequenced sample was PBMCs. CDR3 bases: TGTGCCAGCAGTTCTCCCTCTGGAAACACCATATATTTT. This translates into CASSSPSGNTIYF.